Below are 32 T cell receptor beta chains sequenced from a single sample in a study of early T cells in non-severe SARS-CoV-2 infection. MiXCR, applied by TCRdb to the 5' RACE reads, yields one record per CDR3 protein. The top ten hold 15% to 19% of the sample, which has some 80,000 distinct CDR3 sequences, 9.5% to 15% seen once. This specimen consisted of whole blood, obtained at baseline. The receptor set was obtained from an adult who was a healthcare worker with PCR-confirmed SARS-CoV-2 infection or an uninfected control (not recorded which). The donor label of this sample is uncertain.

CDR3 DNA: TGTGCCAGCAGTTACTCTCTGGACACAGGGGGCTGGAAGACCCAGTACTTC. This sequence encodes CASSYSLDTGGWKTQYF. The chain has TRBV28 and TRBJ2-5, with TRBD1 identical over 9 bases. V lost 4 bases, J lost 6 bases, and 15 bases stayed unmatched. CDR3 size: 17 residues. Germline CDR1 and CDR2: MDHEN and SYDVKM.

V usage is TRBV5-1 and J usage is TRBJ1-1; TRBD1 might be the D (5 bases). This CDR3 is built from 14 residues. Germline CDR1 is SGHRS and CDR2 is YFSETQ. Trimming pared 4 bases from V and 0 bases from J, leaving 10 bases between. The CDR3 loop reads CASSPKGVNTEAFF. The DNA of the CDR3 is TGCGCCAGCAGCCCAAAAGGGGTGAACACTGAAGCTTTCTTT.

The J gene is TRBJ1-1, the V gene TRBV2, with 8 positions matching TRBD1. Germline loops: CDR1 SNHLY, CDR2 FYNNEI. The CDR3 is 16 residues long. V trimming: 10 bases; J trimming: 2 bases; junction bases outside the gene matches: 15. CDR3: CATHAYRTGINTEAFF. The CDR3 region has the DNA TGTGCCACCCACGCATATCGGACAGGGATAAACACTGAAGCTTTCTTT.

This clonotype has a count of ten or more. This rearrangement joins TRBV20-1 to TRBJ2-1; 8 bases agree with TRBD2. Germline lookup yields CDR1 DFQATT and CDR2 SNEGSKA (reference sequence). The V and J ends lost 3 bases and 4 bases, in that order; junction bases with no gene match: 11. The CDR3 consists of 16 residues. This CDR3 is CSASLPTGREYNEQFF. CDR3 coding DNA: TGCAGTGCTAGCCTTCCCACCGGGAGGGAATACAATGAGCAGTTCTTC.

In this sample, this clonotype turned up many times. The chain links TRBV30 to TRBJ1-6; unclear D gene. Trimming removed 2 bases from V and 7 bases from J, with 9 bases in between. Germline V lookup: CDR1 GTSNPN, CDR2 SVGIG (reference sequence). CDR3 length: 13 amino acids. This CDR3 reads CAWSLGTNSPLHF. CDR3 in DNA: TGTGCCTGGAGTTTGGGCACAAATTCACCCCTCCACTTT.

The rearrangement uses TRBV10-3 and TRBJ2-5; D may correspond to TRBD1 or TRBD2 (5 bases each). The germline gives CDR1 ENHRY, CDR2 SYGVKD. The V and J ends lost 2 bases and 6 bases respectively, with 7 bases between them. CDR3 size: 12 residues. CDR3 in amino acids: CAISEEGQTQYF. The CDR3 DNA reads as TGTGCCATCAGTGAGGAGGGGCAGACCCAGTACTTC.

The CDR3 nucleotides read TGTGCCAGCTCATACGGGAACACCGGGGAGCTGTTTTTT. Its protein product is CASSYGNTGELFF. The chain carries TRBV18 and TRBJ2-2, with D uncertain. The CDR3 totals 13 residues. The germline V gene encodes CDR1 KGHSH and CDR2 LQKENI. V was clipped by 5 bases and J by 1 base, with 5 bases between them.

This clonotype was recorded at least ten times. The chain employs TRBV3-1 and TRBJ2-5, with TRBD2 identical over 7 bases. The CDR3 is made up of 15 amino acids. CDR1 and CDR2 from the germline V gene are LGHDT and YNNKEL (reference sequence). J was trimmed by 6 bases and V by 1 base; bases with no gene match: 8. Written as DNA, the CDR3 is TGTGCCAGCAGCCAAGTTGCGGGAGTGTCACAGACCCAGTACTTC. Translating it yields CASSQVAGVSQTQYF.

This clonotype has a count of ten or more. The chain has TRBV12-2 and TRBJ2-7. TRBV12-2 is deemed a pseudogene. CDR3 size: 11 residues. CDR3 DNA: TGTGCAAGTCGCTCGAACTACGAGCAGTACTTC. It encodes CASRSNYEQYF.

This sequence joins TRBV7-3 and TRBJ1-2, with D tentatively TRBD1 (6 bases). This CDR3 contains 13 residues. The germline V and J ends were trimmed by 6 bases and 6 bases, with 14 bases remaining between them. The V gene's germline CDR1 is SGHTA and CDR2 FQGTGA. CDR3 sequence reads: CASSLQGGHGYTF. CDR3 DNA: TGTGCCAGCAGTTTACAGGGTGGGCATGGCTACACCTTC.

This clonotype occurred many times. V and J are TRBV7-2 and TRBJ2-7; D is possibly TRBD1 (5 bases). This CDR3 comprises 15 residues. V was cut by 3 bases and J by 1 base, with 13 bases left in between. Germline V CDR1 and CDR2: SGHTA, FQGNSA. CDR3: CASSFSSPGSYEQYF. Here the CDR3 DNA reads TGTGCCAGCAGCTTCTCATCGCCAGGGTCCTACGAGCAGTACTTC.

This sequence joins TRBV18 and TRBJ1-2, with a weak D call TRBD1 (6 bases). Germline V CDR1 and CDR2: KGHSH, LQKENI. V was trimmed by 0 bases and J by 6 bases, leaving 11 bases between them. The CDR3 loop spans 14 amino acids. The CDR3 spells CASSPPHRVDGYTF. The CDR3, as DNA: TGTGCCAGCTCACCACCCCACAGGGTCGATGGCTACACCTTC.

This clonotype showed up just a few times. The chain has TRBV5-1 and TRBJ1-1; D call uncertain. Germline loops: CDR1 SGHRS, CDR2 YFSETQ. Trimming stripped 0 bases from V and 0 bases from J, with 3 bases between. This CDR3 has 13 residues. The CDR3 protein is CASSLVMNTEAFF. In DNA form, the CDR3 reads TGCGCCAGCAGCTTGGTTATGAACACTGAAGCTTTCTTT.

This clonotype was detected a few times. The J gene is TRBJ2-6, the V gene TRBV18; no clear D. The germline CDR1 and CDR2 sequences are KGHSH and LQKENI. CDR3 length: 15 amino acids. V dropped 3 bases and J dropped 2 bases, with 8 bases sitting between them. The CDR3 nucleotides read TGTGCCAGCTCACCGGGGATTACTGGGGCCAACGTCCTGACTTTC. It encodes CASSPGITGANVLTF.

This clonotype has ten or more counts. The CDR3 reads CSARTRDVAGGDYGYTF. For the CDR3, the DNA is TGCAGTGCGAGAACCCGAGACGTGGCTGGGGGTGACTATGGCTACACCTTC. J is TRBJ1-2 and V is TRBV20-1, with D possibly TRBD1 on 5 matching bases. The CDR3 loop spans 17 amino acids. Germline CDR1 DFQATT, CDR2 SNEGSKA (reference sequence). The ends were cut back, 6 bases at V and 3 bases at J, with 26 bases in the middle.

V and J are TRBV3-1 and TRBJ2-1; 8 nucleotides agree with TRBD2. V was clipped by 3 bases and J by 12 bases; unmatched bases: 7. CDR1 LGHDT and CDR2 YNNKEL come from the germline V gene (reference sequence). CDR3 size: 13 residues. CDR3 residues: CASSHLGLDVQFF. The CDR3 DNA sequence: TGTGCCAGCAGCCACCTGGGACTAGACGTGCAGTTCTTC.

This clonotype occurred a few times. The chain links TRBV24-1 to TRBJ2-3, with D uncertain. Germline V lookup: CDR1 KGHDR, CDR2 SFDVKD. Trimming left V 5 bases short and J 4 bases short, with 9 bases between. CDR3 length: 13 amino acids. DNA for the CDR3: TGTGCCACCAGTGGGACCACGCCAGATACGCAGTATTTT. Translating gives CATSGTTPDTQYF.

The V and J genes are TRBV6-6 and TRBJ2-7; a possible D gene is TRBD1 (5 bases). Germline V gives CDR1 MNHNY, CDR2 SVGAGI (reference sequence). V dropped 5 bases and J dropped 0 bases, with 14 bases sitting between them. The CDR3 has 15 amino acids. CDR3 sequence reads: CASSHLRVPSYEQYF. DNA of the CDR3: TGTGCCAGCAGTCATCTCAGGGTACCCTCCTACGAGCAGTACTTC.

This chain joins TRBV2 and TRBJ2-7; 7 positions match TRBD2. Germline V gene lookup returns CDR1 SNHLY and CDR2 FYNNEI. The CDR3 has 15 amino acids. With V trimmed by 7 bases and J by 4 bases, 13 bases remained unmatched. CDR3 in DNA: TGTGCCAGCAATGGGCTAGCGGAGCGCGCATACGAGCAGTACTTC. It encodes CASNGLAERAYEQYF.

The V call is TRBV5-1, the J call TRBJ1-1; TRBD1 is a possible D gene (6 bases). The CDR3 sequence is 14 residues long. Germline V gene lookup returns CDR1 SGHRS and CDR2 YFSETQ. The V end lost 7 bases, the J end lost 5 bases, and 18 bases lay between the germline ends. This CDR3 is CASFPGAGATEAFF. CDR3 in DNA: TGCGCCAGCTTTCCAGGGGCAGGGGCAACTGAAGCTTTCTTT.

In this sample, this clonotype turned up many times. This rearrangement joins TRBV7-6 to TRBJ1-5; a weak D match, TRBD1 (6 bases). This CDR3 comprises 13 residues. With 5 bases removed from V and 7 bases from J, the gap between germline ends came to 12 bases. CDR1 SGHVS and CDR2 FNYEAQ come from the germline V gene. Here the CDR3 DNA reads TGTGCCAGCAGCCGACAGGAACGGCAGCCCCAGCATTTT. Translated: CASSRQERQPQHF.

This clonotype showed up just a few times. CDR3 sequence (DNA): TGCAGTGCTACAACCGGGACAGGGGTCCCCGGGGAGCTGTTTTTT. Translation: CSATTGTGVPGELFF. The chain uses TRBV20-1 and TRBJ2-2; 10 bases map to TRBD1. V shed 4 bases, J shed 6 bases, and the junction held 8 bases outside the gene matches. The CDR3 sequence is 15 residues long. From germline, CDR1 is DFQATT and CDR2 SNEGSKA (reference sequence).

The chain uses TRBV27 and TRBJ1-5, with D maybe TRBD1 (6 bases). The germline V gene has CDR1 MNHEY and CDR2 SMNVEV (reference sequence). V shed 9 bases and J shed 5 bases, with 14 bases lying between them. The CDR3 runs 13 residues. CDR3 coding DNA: TGTGCCAGGACCCGACAGGCCCATCAGCCCCAGCATTTT. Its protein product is CARTRQAHQPQHF.

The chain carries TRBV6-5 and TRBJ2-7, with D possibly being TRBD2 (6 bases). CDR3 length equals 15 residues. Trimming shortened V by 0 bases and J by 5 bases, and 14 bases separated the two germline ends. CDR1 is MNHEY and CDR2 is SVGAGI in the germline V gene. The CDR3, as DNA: TGTGCCAGCAGTTACTCGATCGGAGGGTCCAACGAGCAGTACTTC. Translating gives CASSYSIGGSNEQYF.

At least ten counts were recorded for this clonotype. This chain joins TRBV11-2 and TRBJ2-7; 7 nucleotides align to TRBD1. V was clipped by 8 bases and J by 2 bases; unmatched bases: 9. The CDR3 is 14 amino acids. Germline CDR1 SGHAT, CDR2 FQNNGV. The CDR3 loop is CASALGGRAYEQYF. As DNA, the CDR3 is TGTGCCAGCGCCTTAGGGGGCAGGGCCTACGAGCAGTACTTC.

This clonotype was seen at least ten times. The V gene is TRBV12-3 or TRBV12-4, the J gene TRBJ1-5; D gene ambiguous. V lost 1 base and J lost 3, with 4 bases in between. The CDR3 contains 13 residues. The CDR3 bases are TGTGCCAGCAGTTTAGAAACCAATCAGCCCCAGCATTTT. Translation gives CASSLETNQPQHF.

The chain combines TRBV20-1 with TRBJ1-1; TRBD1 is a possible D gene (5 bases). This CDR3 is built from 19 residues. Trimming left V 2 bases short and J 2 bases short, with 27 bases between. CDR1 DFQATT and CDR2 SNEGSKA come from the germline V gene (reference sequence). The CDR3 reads CSARPGGFHPNASNTEAFF. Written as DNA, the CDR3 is TGCAGTGCTAGACCCGGGGGGTTCCATCCCAACGCGTCAAACACTGAAGCTTTCTTT.

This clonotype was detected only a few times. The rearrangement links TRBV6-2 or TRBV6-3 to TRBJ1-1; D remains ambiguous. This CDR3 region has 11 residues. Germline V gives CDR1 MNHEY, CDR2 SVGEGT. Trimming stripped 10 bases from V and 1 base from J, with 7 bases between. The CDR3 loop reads CATGKNTEAFF. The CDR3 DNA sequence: TGTGCCACCGGGAAGAACACTGAAGCTTTCTTT.

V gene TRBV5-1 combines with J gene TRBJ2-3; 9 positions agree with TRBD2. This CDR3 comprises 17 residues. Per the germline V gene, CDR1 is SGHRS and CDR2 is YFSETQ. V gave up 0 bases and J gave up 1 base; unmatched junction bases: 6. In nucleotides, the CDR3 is TGCGCCAGCAGCTTGGGAGTCGAGCGGGGGGGCACAGATACGCAGTATTTT. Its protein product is CASSLGVERGGTDTQYF.

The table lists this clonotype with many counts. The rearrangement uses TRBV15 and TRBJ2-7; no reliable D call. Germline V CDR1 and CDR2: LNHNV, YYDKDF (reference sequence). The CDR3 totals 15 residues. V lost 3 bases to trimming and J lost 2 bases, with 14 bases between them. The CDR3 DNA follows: TGTGCCACCAGCAGTCAATTCTCCTCCACCTACGAGCAGTACTTC. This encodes CATSSQFSSTYEQYF. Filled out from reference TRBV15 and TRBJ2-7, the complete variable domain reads DAMVIQNPRYQVTQFGKPVTLSCSQTLNHNVMYWYQQKSSQAPKLLFHYYDKDFNNEADTPDNFQSRRPNTSFCFLDIRSPGLGDTAMYLCATSSQFSSTYEQYFGPGTRLTVT.

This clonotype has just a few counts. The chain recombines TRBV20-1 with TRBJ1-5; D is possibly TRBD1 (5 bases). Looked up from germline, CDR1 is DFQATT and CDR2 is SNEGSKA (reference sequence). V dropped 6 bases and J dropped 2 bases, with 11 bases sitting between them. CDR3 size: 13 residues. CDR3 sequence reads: CSAWGEGNQPQHF. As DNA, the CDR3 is TGCAGTGCCTGGGGGGAAGGCAATCAGCCCCAGCATTTT.

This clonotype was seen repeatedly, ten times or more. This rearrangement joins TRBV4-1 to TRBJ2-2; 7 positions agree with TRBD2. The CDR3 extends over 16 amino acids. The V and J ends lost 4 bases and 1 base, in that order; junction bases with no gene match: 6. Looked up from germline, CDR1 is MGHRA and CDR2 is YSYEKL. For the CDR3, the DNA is TGCGCCAGCAGCCCTGGTGGGAGGGGGAACACCGGGGAGCTGTTTTTT. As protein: CASSPGGRGNTGELFF.